Below, 20 T cell receptor beta chains from the same sample are listed, as sequenced in a study of cytomegalovirus exposure and HLA in healthy donors. PCR used 60 Vbeta primers and 13 Jbeta primers. The table came from immunoSEQ multiplex PCR; TCRdb's copy has only in-frame clones and leaves some out. The sample consists of approximately 190,000 clones, around four fifths of them appearing once. Input material: PBMCs. The receptors stem from a man aged 40-50 years in good health and CMV-seropositive.

The chain is built from TRBV14 and TRBJ2-1; 7 bases map to TRBD2. Germline V gene lookup returns CDR1 SGHDN and CDR2 FVKESK. Trimming cost V 0 bases and J 7 bases; bases outside gene matches: 9. The CDR3 is 16 residues long. CDR3 in amino acids: CASSQDLAGVGNEQFF. CDR3 sequence (DNA): TGTGCCAGCAGCCAAGATCTCGCGGGAGTCGGTAATGAGCAGTTCTTC. Variable domain in full (rest from reference TRBV14 and TRBJ2-1): EAGVTQFPSHSVIEKGQTVTLRCDPISGHDNLYWYRRVMGKEIKFLLHFVKESKQDESGMPNNRFLAERTGGTYSTLKVQPAELEDSGVYFCASSQDLAGVGNEQFFGPGTRLTVL.

The chain joins TRBV5-1 to TRBJ1-2, with D perhaps TRBD1 (5 bases). The CDR3 sequence is 14 residues long. Trimming left V 3 bases short and J 8 bases short, with 17 bases between. Germline CDR1 and CDR2: SGHRS and YFSETQ. CDR3 DNA sequence: TGCGCCAGCAGCTCCGGCCGGGGAGGGGAAGGCTACACCTTC. The encoded protein is CASSSGRGGEGYTF.

V usage is TRBV5-1 and J usage is TRBJ2-6; TRBD1 might be the D (5 bases). Trimming pared 5 bases from V and 0 bases from J, leaving 9 bases between. Germline assignment: CDR1 SGHRS and CDR2 YFSETQ. CDR3 size: 15 residues. The CDR3 coding sequence is TGCGCCAGCAGTCACACAGGCTCTGGGGCCAACGTCCTGACTTTC. It translates to CASSHTGSGANVLTF. Full variable domain (rest looked up from reference TRBV5-1 and TRBJ2-6): KAGVTQTPRYLIKTRGQQVTLSCSPISGHRSVSWYQQTPGQGLQFLFEYFSETQRNKGNFPGRFSGRQFSNSRSEMNVSTLELGDSALYLCASSHTGSGANVLTFGAGSRLTVL.

CDR3: CASSGQNQETQYF. DNA for the CDR3: TGCGCCAGCAGCGGACAGAACCAAGAGACCCAGTACTTC. The chain combines TRBV10-2 with TRBJ2-5; perhaps TRBD1 as D (6 bases). Trimming cost V 6 bases and J 0 bases, with 8 bases left between them. CDR3 length: 13 amino acids. Germline lookup yields CDR1 WSHSY and CDR2 SAAADI.

The chain couples TRBV2 to TRBJ2-1; 7 positions match TRBD2. The trim removed 1 base at V and 0 bases at J, leaving 0 bases unmatched. Looked up from germline, CDR1 is SNHLY and CDR2 is FYNNEI. This CDR3 is built from 15 residues. As DNA, the CDR3 is TGTGCCAGCAGTGAAGGCGGGGGCTCCTACAATGAGCAGTTCTTC. It is translated as CASSEGGGSYNEQFF.

The rearrangement uses TRBV27 and TRBJ2-5; tentative D call: TRBD2 (7 bases). With 4 bases removed from V and 2 bases from J, the gap between germline ends came to 14 bases. The CDR3 contains 15 residues. Germline CDR1 reads MNHEY; CDR2 reads SMNVEV (reference sequence). CDR3 sequence (DNA): TGTGCCAGCAGTTCCGGGGGGCTCGGGCAAGAGACCCAGTACTTC. Amino acids: CASSSGGLGQETQYF.

The V and J genes are TRBV7-9 and TRBJ2-2; D is uncertain. In germline, CDR1 is SEHNR, CDR2 FQNEAQ (reference sequence). V dropped 4 bases and J dropped 2 bases, with 20 bases sitting between them. The CDR3 runs 18 residues. CDR3 in amino acids: CASSSSEWRIFNTGELFF. For the CDR3, the DNA is TGTGCCAGCAGCTCATCCGAGTGGCGGATTTTTAACACCGGGGAGCTGTTTTTT.

The rearrangement uses TRBV7-8 and TRBJ2-1; 9 bases map to TRBD2. Looked up from germline, CDR1 is SGHVS and CDR2 is FQNEAQ. Trimming at V came to 3 bases and at J to 4 bases, leaving 13 bases not matched to a gene. CDR3 length: 18 amino acids. CDR3 in DNA: TGTGCCAGCAGCTTCCGGGATAGCGGGAGTATAGGGTACAATGAGCAGTTCTTC. Protein sequence: CASSFRDSGSIGYNEQFF.

This clone was counted between two and nine times. The V gene is TRBV5-1, the J gene TRBJ2-6; perhaps TRBD1 as D (6 bases). V was clipped by 0 bases and J by 2 bases, with 12 bases between them. The CDR3 has 17 residues. Germline V gene lookup returns CDR1 SGHRS and CDR2 YFSETQ. The CDR3 region has the DNA TGCGCCAGCAGCTTGGCTTTTTCAGGGGCTGGGGCCAACGTCCTGACTTTC. This sequence encodes CASSLAFSGAGANVLTF.

This sequence joins TRBV10-3 and TRBJ2-2; 7 bases line up with TRBD2. V was clipped by 6 bases and J by 0 bases; unmatched bases: 1. The CDR3 runs to 14 residues. Per the germline V gene, CDR1 is ENHRY and CDR2 is SYGVKD. CDR3 DNA sequence: TGTGCCATCAGCGGACTAGCGAACACCGGGGAGCTGTTTTTT. This sequence encodes CAISGLANTGELFF.

A single count supports this clone. V and J are TRBV19 and TRBJ2-7; 9 bases line up with TRBD2. This CDR3 spans 16 amino acids. The trim removed 5 bases at V and 0 bases at J, leaving 8 bases unmatched. Germline V lookup: CDR1 LNHDA, CDR2 SQIVND (reference sequence). The CDR3 DNA follows: TGTGCCAGTAGTTTTTCGTCTAGCGGGAACTCCTACGAGCAGTACTTC. It codes for CASSFSSSGNSYEQYF.

The chain recombines TRBV29-1 with TRBJ2-1, with 13 bases fitting TRBD2. The CDR3 length is 16 residues. The germline V gene has CDR1 SQVTM and CDR2 ANQGSEA. V lost 5 bases, J lost 4 bases, and 8 bases stayed unmatched. CDR3 sequence reads: CSVTSGRAIRYNEQFF. CDR3 bases: TGCAGCGTTACTAGCGGGAGGGCCATTCGGTACAATGAGCAGTTCTTC.

The chain recombines TRBV19 with TRBJ2-7; TRBD2 is a possible D gene (6 bases). Germline lookup yields CDR1 LNHDA and CDR2 SQIVND (reference sequence). This CDR3 is 14 amino acids long. Trimming cost V 3 bases and J 2 bases, with 11 bases left between them. CDR3 amino acids: CASSISGSPYEQYF. The CDR3 DNA sequence: TGTGCCAGTAGTATCTCCGGGAGCCCCTACGAGCAGTACTTC.

V is TRBV5-1 and J is TRBJ2-2; D may be TRBD2 (5 bases). The V end lost 4 bases, the J end lost 2 bases, and 12 bases lay between the germline ends. Germline V gene sequence: CDR1 SGHRS, CDR2 YFSETQ. The CDR3 covers 15 residues. CDR3 loop: CASSLRTFNTGELFF. The CDR3 nucleotides read TGCGCCAGCAGCCTGAGGACTTTTAACACCGGGGAGCTGTTTTTT.

The chain carries TRBV6-5 and TRBJ2-2; 8 bases map to TRBD1. CDR1 is MNHEY, CDR2 SVGAGI, per germline. Losses at the gene ends were 0 bases for V and 6 bases for J; bases not matched to a gene: 0. The CDR3 covers 14 residues. The CDR3 DNA reads as TGTGCCAGCAGTTACTCGACAGGGGCCGGGGAGCTGTTTTTT. Amino acid sequence: CASSYSTGAGELFF.

This clone turned up a few times. The chain is built from TRBV5-1 and TRBJ2-1; tentatively, D is TRBD2 (5 bases). Germline-derived CDR1 and CDR2 are SGHRS and YFSETQ. V was cut by 0 bases and J by 10 bases, with 14 bases left in between. This CDR3 contains 14 residues. CDR3 DNA: TGCGCCAGCAGCTTGGCGGCCGAAACTAGGGAGCAGTTCTTC. Encoded protein: CASSLAAETREQFF. Based on the CDR3 plus reference TRBV5-1 and TRBJ2-1, the full variable domain is KAGVTQTPRYLIKTRGQQVTLSCSPISGHRSVSWYQQTPGQGLQFLFEYFSETQRNKGNFPGRFSGRQFSNSRSEMNVSTLELGDSALYLCASSLAAETREQFFGPGTRLTVL.

This chain joins TRBV9 and TRBJ2-5; 9 bases agree with TRBD1. The ends lost 7 bases at V and 5 bases at J; junction bases unmatched: 9. Germline CDR1 is SGDLS and CDR2 is YYNGEE. This CDR3 contains 14 residues. DNA for the CDR3: TGTGCCAGCGGAATGACAGGGGGTGGCGAGACCCAGTACTTC. It codes for CASGMTGGGETQYF.

The chain has TRBV27 and TRBJ2-7; possibly TRBD1 for D (7 bases). The germline CDR1 and CDR2 sequences are MNHEY and SMNVEV (reference sequence). The V end was cut by 3 bases, the J end by 4 bases, with 10 bases between. This CDR3 region has 13 residues. The CDR3 spells CASSFPGGYEQYF. CDR3 in DNA: TGTGCCAGCAGTTTCCCAGGGGGGTACGAGCAGTACTTC.

The rearrangement uses TRBV6-1 and TRBJ1-1; D remains unclear. CDR3 length: 13 residues. Trimming left V 3 bases short and J 5 bases short, with 10 bases between. The germline V gene encodes CDR1 MNHNS and CDR2 SASEGT. The CDR3, as DNA: TGTGCCAGCAGTGAGGTCGAGGGAACTGAAGCTTTCTTT. This translates into CASSEVEGTEAFF.

The chain carries TRBV2 and TRBJ2-3; D ambiguous. CDR1 and CDR2 from the germline V gene are SNHLY and FYNNEI. V lost 1 base and J lost 3, with 5 bases in between. This CDR3 has 13 residues. The DNA of the CDR3 is TGTGCCAGCAGTGAAGAGAGGACAGATACGCAGTATTTT. Encoded protein: CASSEERTDTQYF.